This is a list of T cell receptor beta chains from one sample in a study of CD8 T cells in ankylosing spondylitis. Using its own MiXCR run on the 5' RACE reads, TCRdb lists one record per CDR3 protein. The repertoire consists of hundreds of thousands of distinct CDR3 sequences, with roughly 32% occurring once and the leading ten covering about 4.2%. The sample comprised blood, either unsorted or a sorted T cell fraction (not recorded which). The receptors were sampled from a male donor with ankylosing spondylitis or in good health (not recorded which). CDR3s include the opening cysteine and the closing phenylalanine or tryptophan. D genes are given only for firm matches. The size entry is marked missing in some rows and otherwise reads once, few, many or a size class.

D gene	J gene	clone size	V gene	CDR3 protein	CDR3 DNA
TRBD2	TRBJ2-3	NA	TRBV12-3/TRBV12-4	CASSLALRSGGYTDTQYF	TGTGCCAGCAGTTTAGCGCTACGAAGCGGGGGGTACACAGATACGCAGTATTTT
NA	TRBJ2-5	few	TRBV5-6	CASRSTSLKETQYF	TGTGCCAGCAGATCCACTAGCCTAAAAGAGACCCAGTACTTC
NA	TRBJ1-5	many	TRBV6-1	CASRRQESQPQHF	TGTGCCAGCAGGAGACAGGAGAGTCAGCCCCAGCATTTT
TRBD2	TRBJ2-1	NA	TRBV12-3/TRBV12-4	CASSLSGTSGGWNEQFF	TGTGCCAGCAGTTTATCTGGGACTAGCGGGGGGTGGAATGAGCAGTTCTTC
NA	TRBJ2-7	NA	TRBV7-9	CASSSPGRWTEQYF	TGTGCCAGCAGCTCTCCGGGACGGTGGACCGAGCAGTACTTC
TRBD1	TRBJ1-4	NA	TRBV20-1	CSASIRGREGEKLFF	TGCAGTGCTAGTATCAGGGGGCGCGAGGGTGAAAAACTGTTTTTT
TRBD1	TRBJ1-2	NA	TRBV28	CASTLLVTGGPYGYTF	TGTGCCAGCACCCTCCTCGTCACAGGGGGCCCCTATGGCTACACCTTC
NA	TRBJ2-5	NA	TRBV28	CASSPPNRDLVF	TGTGCCAGCAGTCCTCCCAACAGGGACCTAGTCTTC
TRBD2	TRBJ2-1	NA	TRBV27	CAAGEQTPYNEQFF	TGTGCCGCGGGGGAACAGACTCCCTACAATGAGCAGTTCTTC
NA	TRBJ2-7	NA	TRBV21-1	CATLRGSGPYEQYF	TGTGCCACCTTGCGGGGTTCAGGTCCCTACGAGCAGTACTTC
NA	TRBJ2-5	NA	TRBV12-3/TRBV12-4	CASSLGEYQETQYF	TGTGCCAGCAGTTTGGGGGAGTACCAAGAGACCCAGTACTTC
TRBD1	TRBJ1-1	few	TRBV5-1	CASSFGQGGWTEAFF	TGCGCCAGCAGCTTCGGACAGGGAGGGTGGACTGAAGCTTTCTTT
TRBD1	TRBJ2-2	few	TRBV23-1	CASSQSSRANGQDETGELFF	TGCGCCAGCAGTCAATCGAGTCGGGCTAATGGACAGGACGAGACCGGGGAGCTGTTTTTT
NA	TRBJ2-3	NA	TRBV5-1	CASSGTSRSTDTQYF	TGCGCCAGCAGCGGTACCTCGAGAAGCACAGATACGCAGTATTTT
NA	TRBJ2-3	NA	TRBV11-2	CASSKNGADTQYF	TGTGCCAGCAGCAAAAACGGCGCAGATACGCAGTATTTT
NA	TRBJ2-5	NA	TRBV15	CATSRAKGETQYF	TGTGCCACCAGCAGAGCTAAAGGGGAGACCCAGTACTTC
NA	TRBJ2-7	NA	TRBV10-2	CASSESGVGGRYEQYF	TGCGCCAGCAGTGAGTCGGGGGTAGGGGGACGCTACGAGCAGTACTTC
TRBD1	TRBJ2-5	NA	TRBV27	CASSSGQGNQETQYF	TGTGCCAGCAGTTCGGGACAGGGGAACCAAGAGACCCAGTACTTC
NA	TRBJ1-2	NA	TRBV3-1	CASSQDTRVRGYTF	TGTGCCAGCAGCCAAGATACGCGAGTACGAGGCTACACCTTC
NA	TRBJ2-1	few	TRBV12-3/TRBV12-4	CASSPRPISYNEQFF	TGTGCCAGCAGCCCTCGACCGATCTCCTACAATGAGCAGTTCTTC
NA	TRBJ2-5	few	TRBV20-1	CSAGDGQETQYF	TGCAGTGCGGGGGACGGTCAAGAGACCCAGTACTTC
NA	TRBJ2-5	NA	TRBV7-6	CASSSPTEEETQYF	TGTGCCAGCAGCTCCCCGACGGAGGAGGAGACCCAGTACTTC